This T cell receptor beta chain was recorded in a study of molecular identifiers for immune sequencing clone quantification. Input for naive CD8 libraries was about 18,000 to 1,100,000 sorted cells; the RNA fraction used was 10%, 30% or 50%. This clonotype showed up just a few times. Its matching antigen is unknown. Making the bulk TCR libraries relied on previously described methods and listed TCR primers. Each CDR3 protein gets one entry after TCRdb re-called the PCR reads with MiXCR. The table lists about 510,000 distinct CDR3 sequences, under 30% of them singletons, with approximately 0.76% in the top ten. The CDR3 spans 14 residues. The germline V gene has CDR1 PRHDT and CDR2 FYEKMQ (reference sequence). V gave up 5 bases and J gave up 0 bases, with 10 bases separating them. Study-wide results and caveats: Spiked-in Jurkat TCR RNA corresponding to one cell was reported as detectable against around 1 million naive cells.

This sequence originates from a human donor in good health. Some libraries in this study had Jurkat cell RNA spiked in. The sequenced sample was naive CD8+ T cells from blood, with Jurkat cell RNA spiked in. Subset given: FACS-sorted CD8+CD4-CCR7+CD45RA+ naive T cells. The chain carries TRBV13 and TRBJ2-5, with D hard to call. The chain's CDR3 is CASSLQSYQETQYF. The CDR3 DNA reads as TGTGCCAGCAGCCTTCAGTCTTACCAAGAGACCCAGTACTTC.